Below, 10 T cell receptor beta chains from the same sample are listed, as sequenced in a study of human T cells and chemical hapten exposure (dated by TCRdb to the early 2020s). Library method: RACE. The reads were generated on a NextSeq 500. In TCRdb, the public reads were trimmed at Q25 with fastp and aligned with MiXCR, with productive beta chains retained. Rows are unified per CDR3 protein, each entry keeping the most common DNA and genes. For this sample the table gives some 90,000 distinct CDR3 sequences, of which about 8.5% were detected only once. The ten largest clones capture 2% to 3% of the sample. What this sample's time point label stands for: pre-sensitization, week 0. Read against the paper, the sample's treatment or condition label means: therapeutic diphenylcyclopropenone sensitization with weekly scalp DPC. The material sequenced was whole blood, taken in connection with sensitization to the hapten diphenylcyclopropenone (DPC). These receptors all stem from a man aged 40-49 years with alopecia areata. Some clones in this sample may be carry-over from other donors' samples.

This clonotype was seen just once. The V call is TRBV12-3 or TRBV12-4, the J call TRBJ1-5, with D tentatively TRBD1 (5 bases). V dropped 5 bases and J dropped 3 bases, with 8 bases sitting between them. The CDR3 covers 13 residues. This CDR3 reads CASSTGPNQPQHF. The CDR3 nucleotides read TGTGCCAGCAGTACGGGACCCAATCAGCCCCAGCATTTT.

This clonotype was counted between two and nine times. The rearrangement uses TRBV11-2 and TRBJ2-3; the D gene is possibly TRBD1 (6 bases). Germline values: CDR1 SGHAT, CDR2 FQNNGV. The V and J ends lost 5 bases and 4 bases respectively, with 16 bases between them. The CDR3 runs to 15 residues. CDR3 loop: CASSPPTGFSDTQYF. The CDR3 DNA reads TGTGCCAGCAGCCCCCCTACAGGGTTCTCAGATACGCAGTATTTT.

This clonotype was counted many times. This chain links TRBV6-1 with TRBJ2-1; TRBD2 matches at 11 bases. After removal of 5 bases from V and 8 bases from J, the junction contained 8 bases not matched to a gene. CDR3 length: 15 residues. Germline V gene lookup returns CDR1 MNHNS and CDR2 SASEGT. The CDR3 protein is CASSRLAGRLDEQFF. CDR3 nucleotide sequence: TGTGCCAGCAGTAGACTAGCGGGAAGGCTAGATGAGCAGTTCTTC.

The chain carries TRBV20-1 and TRBJ2-3, with TRBD2 matching 11 bases. The germline V gene has CDR1 DFQATT and CDR2 SNEGSKA (reference sequence). The CDR3 covers 15 residues. Trimming removed 5 bases from V and 5 bases from J; junction bases left unmatched: 9. CDR3 residues: CSASAPLAGEDTQYF. The CDR3 DNA follows: TGCAGTGCTTCCGCCCCACTAGCGGGAGAAGATACGCAGTATTTT.

CDR3 sequence (DNA): TGTGCCAGCAGCCCCTCCGGCAATCAGCCCCAGCATTTT. This gives the protein CASSPSGNQPQHF. This chain uses TRBV7-9 with TRBJ1-5; D remains unclear. The CDR3 totals 13 residues. Germline V gene data show CDR1 as SEHNR and CDR2 as FQNEAQ (reference sequence). V lost 5 bases and J 2 bases, leaving 7 bases between the germline ends.

The chain joins TRBV6-2 or TRBV6-3 to TRBJ2-2, with 10 nucleotides matching TRBD2. CDR1 and CDR2 (germline): MNHEY, SVGEGT. This CDR3 contains 15 residues. V dropped 3 bases and J dropped 4; count of bases not matched to a gene: 2. The CDR3 spells CASSYLAGATGELFF. As DNA, the CDR3 is TGTGCCAGCAGTTATCTAGCGGGAGCCACCGGGGAGCTGTTTTTT.

This clonotype occurred many times. The rearrangement links TRBV20-1 to TRBJ2-3, with no clear D. This CDR3 is built from 14 residues. The germline gives CDR1 DFQATT, CDR2 SNEGSKA (reference sequence). V was clipped by 6 bases and J by 1 base, with 14 bases between them. The CDR3 protein is CSAPLRVGTDTQYF. The CDR3 coding sequence is TGCAGTGCCCCACTTAGGGTGGGCACAGATACGCAGTATTTT.

The J gene is TRBJ2-1, the V gene TRBV14; D ambiguous. This CDR3 spans 13 amino acids. CDR1 is SGHDN, CDR2 FVKESK, per germline. Between the trimmed V and J ends, which lost 1 base and 3 bases, there was a span of 4 bases. CDR3 loop: CASSQGNYNEQFF. In DNA form, the CDR3 reads TGTGCCAGCAGCCAAGGTAACTACAATGAGCAGTTCTTC.

This clonotype showed up many times. V gene TRBV18 combines with J gene TRBJ2-7; 7 bases are a match to TRBD1. Germline V CDR1 and CDR2: KGHSH, LQKENI. The trim removed 0 bases at V and 5 bases at J, leaving 4 bases unmatched. This CDR3 comprises 14 residues. CDR3 coding DNA: TGTGCCAGCTCACCACCCCGGGACAGACACGAGCAGTACTTC. Amino acid sequence: CASSPPRDRHEQYF.

The chain recombines TRBV28 with TRBJ1-5, with a possible D match to TRBD1 (5 bases). Germline V gene sequence: CDR1 MDHEN, CDR2 SYDVKM. The CDR3 sequence is 16 residues long. V was trimmed by 2 bases and J by 5 bases, leaving 16 bases between them. The CDR3 region has the DNA TGTGCCAGCAGTTTAGAAGGTTGGGGCAGGCATCAGCCCCAGCATTTT. Translated, it gives CASSLEGWGRHQPQHF.